Presented here are 7 T cell receptor beta chains from one specimen sequenced in a study of cytomegalovirus exposure and HLA in healthy donors. The PCR was carried out with 60 Vbeta primers and 13 Jbeta primers. This table comes from immunoSEQ multiplex PCR, and its TCRdb copy is limited to in-frame clones, with some not included. The repertoire has about 130,000 clones, roughly 88% of them found once; the top ten carry more than 1.5%. Sample: PBMCs. These TCRs come from a boy aged 5 to 17 in good health and CMV-seronegative.

The chain uses TRBV29-1 and TRBJ1-2; 10 bases are shared with TRBD1. The CDR3 totals 13 residues. Germline-derived CDR1 and CDR2 are SQVTM and ANQGSEA. Trimming cost V 5 bases and J 4 bases; bases outside gene matches: 4. DNA of the CDR3: TGCAGCGTTCCGGGACAGGGGTCCTATGGCTACACCTTC. This encodes CSVPGQGSYGYTF.

The V gene is TRBV6-1, the J gene TRBJ2-3, with TRBD1 matching over 9 bases. Germline trimming cut 5 bases from V and 6 bases from J; bases unmatched to any gene: 6. The CDR3 is 14 amino acids. Per germline, CDR1 MNHNS and CDR2 SASEGT. As DNA, the CDR3 is TGTGCCAGCAGTCGGGACAGGGTCCCGGATACGCAGTATTTT. It translates to CASSRDRVPDTQYF.

The chain is built from TRBV2 and TRBJ2-7; the match to TRBD2 covers 7 bases. Looked up from germline, CDR1 is SNHLY and CDR2 is FYNNEI. Trimming at V came to 6 bases and at J to 2 bases, leaving 13 bases not matched to a gene. This CDR3 has 16 residues. The CDR3 is CASRETSRGLTYEQYF. In nucleotides, the CDR3 is TGTGCCAGCAGGGAGACCAGTAGGGGACTAACCTACGAGCAGTACTTC.

The V and J genes are TRBV2 and TRBJ2-7; 8 bases match TRBD2. The CDR3 contains 13 residues. CDR1 SNHLY and CDR2 FYNNEI come from the germline V gene. The J segment lost 0 bases and the V segment lost 11 bases, leaving 6 bases of the junction unmatched. CDR3 coding DNA: TGTGCCGGGGGACTAGGCAGCTCCTACGAGCAGTACTTC. Translated: CAGGLGSSYEQYF.

The CDR3, as DNA: TGTGCCAGCTCACCAGCTTCAGGGGGCTACGAGCAGTACTTC. Protein: CASSPASGGYEQYF. The gene calls are TRBV18 and TRBJ2-7; 7 positions match TRBD1. V lost 2 bases to trimming and J lost 3 bases; unmatched junction nucleotides: 4. The germline V gene has CDR1 KGHSH and CDR2 LQKENI. This CDR3 spans 14 amino acids.

The chain has TRBV2 and TRBJ2-1; 9 nucleotides agree with TRBD1. Germline CDR1 SNHLY, CDR2 FYNNEI. Trimming removed 3 bases from V and 5 bases from J; junction bases left unmatched: 2. The CDR3 is 14 amino acids. The CDR3 nucleotides read TGTGCCAGCAGTGACCGGGACAGGGACAATGAGCAGTTCTTC. Amino acids: CASSDRDRDNEQFF.

This sequence joins TRBV5-1 and TRBJ2-3, with TRBD2 matching over 12 bases. CDR3 length: 18 residues. CDR1 and CDR2 from the germline V gene are SGHRS and YFSETQ. Losses at the gene ends were 1 base for V and 3 bases for J; bases not matched to a gene: 9. The CDR3 DNA reads TGCGCCAGCAGCTTGCCACCTAGCGGGGGGGCCGAGACAGATACGCAGTATTTT. Its translation: CASSLPPSGGAETDTQYF.